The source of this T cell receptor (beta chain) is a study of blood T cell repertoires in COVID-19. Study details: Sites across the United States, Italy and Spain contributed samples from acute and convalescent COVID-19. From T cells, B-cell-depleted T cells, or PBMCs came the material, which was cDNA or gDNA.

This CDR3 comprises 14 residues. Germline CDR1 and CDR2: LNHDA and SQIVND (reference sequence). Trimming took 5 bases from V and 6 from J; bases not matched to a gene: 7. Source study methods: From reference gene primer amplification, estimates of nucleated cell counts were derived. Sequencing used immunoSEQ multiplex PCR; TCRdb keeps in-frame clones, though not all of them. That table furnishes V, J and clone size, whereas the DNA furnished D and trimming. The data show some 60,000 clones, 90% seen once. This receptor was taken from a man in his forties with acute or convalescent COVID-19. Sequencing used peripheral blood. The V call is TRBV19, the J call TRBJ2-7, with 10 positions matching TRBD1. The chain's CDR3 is CASSQDRGGSEQYF. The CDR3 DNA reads TGTGCCAGTAGTCAGGACAGGGGGGGTAGCGAGCAGTACTTC.